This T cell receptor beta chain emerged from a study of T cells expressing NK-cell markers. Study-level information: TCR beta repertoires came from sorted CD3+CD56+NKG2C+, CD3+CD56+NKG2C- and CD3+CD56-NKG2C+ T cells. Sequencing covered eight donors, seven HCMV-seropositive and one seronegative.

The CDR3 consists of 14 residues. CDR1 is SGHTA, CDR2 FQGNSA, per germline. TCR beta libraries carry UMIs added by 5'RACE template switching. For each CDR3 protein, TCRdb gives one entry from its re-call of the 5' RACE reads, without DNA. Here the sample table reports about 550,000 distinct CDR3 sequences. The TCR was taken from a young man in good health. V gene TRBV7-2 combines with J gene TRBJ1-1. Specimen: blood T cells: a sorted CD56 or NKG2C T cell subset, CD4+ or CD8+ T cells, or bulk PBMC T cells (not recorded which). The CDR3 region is CASSPVVANTEAFF.